Below are 21 T cell receptor beta chains sequenced from a single sample in a study of blood T cell repertoires in COVID-19. Method: immunoSEQ multiplex PCR; TCRdb's copy keeps in-frame clones and lacks some. The sample holds roughly 230,000 clones, approximately 84% seen once. Sequencing was done on a sample of peripheral blood. The receptor source for this set is a man aged 45 to 65 with acute or convalescent COVID-19.

V is TRBV15 and J is TRBJ1-3; D is unresolved. The length of the CDR3 is 14 residues. Germline loops: CDR1 LNHNV, CDR2 YYDKDF (reference sequence). The V gene lost 2 bases and the J gene lost 0 bases, with 5 bases spanning the gap. The CDR3 nucleotides are TGTGCCACCAGCAGATCTAACTCTGGAAACACCATATATTTT. It specifies CATSRSNSGNTIYF.

CDR3 sequence reads: CASSNSRGRGTQYF. The CDR3 DNA reads as TGTGCCAGCAGCAATTCGCGGGGGCGGGGGACCCAGTACTTC. The rearrangement uses TRBV3-1 (or the pseudogene TRBV3-2) and TRBJ2-5; TRBD2 is a possible D gene (7 bases). The CDR3 has 14 residues. The germline CDR1 and CDR2 sequences are LGHDT and YNNKEL (reference sequence). Trimming removed 5 bases from V and 7 bases from J, with 17 bases in between.

This sequence joins TRBV7-3 and TRBJ2-3; 8 positions match TRBD1. This CDR3 has 15 amino acids. J gave up 2 bases and V 0 bases, and 1 base lay outside the gene matches. Looked up from germline, CDR1 is SGHTA and CDR2 is FQGTGA. The CDR3 protein is CASSLTGQVTDTQYF. CDR3 nucleotide sequence: TGTGCCAGCAGCTTAACGGGACAGGTCACAGATACGCAGTATTTT. The whole variable domain, filled in from reference TRBV7-3 and TRBJ2-3, reads GAGVSQTPSNKVTEKGKYVELRCDPISGHTALYWYRQSLGQGPEFLIYFQGTGAADDSGLPNDRFFAVRPEGSVSTLKIQRTERGDSAVYLCASSLTGQVTDTQYFGPGTRLTVL.

The J gene is TRBJ2-3, the V gene TRBV11-2; D is possibly TRBD2 (6 bases). CDR1 and CDR2 from the germline V gene are SGHAT and FQNNGV. Trimming stripped 5 bases from V and 4 bases from J, with 16 bases between. The length of the CDR3 is 15 residues. DNA of the CDR3: TGTGCCAGCAGCCCGGGAGTTGGCAACGCAGATACGCAGTATTTT. Translation: CASSPGVGNADTQYF. Full variable domain (missing parts from reference TRBV11-2 and TRBJ2-3): EAGVAQSPRYKIIEKRQSVAFWCNPISGHATLYWYQQILGQGPKLLIQFQNNGVVDDSQLPKDRFSAERLKGVDSTLKIQPAKLEDSAVYLCASSPGVGNADTQYFGPGTRLTVL.

The chain combines TRBV2 with TRBJ1-1; D is unclear. Per the germline V gene, CDR1 is SNHLY and CDR2 is FYNNEI. The CDR3 runs to 13 residues. Between the trimmed V and J ends, which lost 5 bases and 6 bases, there was a span of 13 bases. The CDR3 sequence: CASSFYSSAEAFF. For the CDR3, the DNA is TGTGCCAGCAGTTTCTATAGTAGCGCTGAAGCTTTCTTT.

The chain carries TRBV3-1 (or the pseudogene TRBV3-2) and TRBJ1-2; 7 nucleotides match TRBD1. Germline CDR1 and CDR2: LGHDT and YNNKEL (reference sequence). The CDR3 has 15 amino acids. The junction had 9 bases not matched to a gene; V was cut back by 0 bases and J by 8 bases. Here the CDR3 reads CASSQDSDRAGGYTF. DNA for the CDR3: TGTGCCAGCAGCCAAGATAGCGACAGGGCGGGGGGCTACACCTTC.

V usage is TRBV14 and J usage is TRBJ2-1, with 7 bases fitting TRBD2. The CDR3 is made up of 15 amino acids. V lost 1 base, J lost 0 bases, and 0 bases stayed unmatched. CDR1 SGHDN and CDR2 FVKESK come from the germline V gene. Written as DNA, the CDR3 is TGTGCCAGCAGCCAAGGCGGGAGCTCCTACAATGAGCAGTTCTTC. Amino acids: CASSQGGSSYNEQFF. Filled out from reference TRBV14 and TRBJ2-1, the complete variable domain reads EAGVTQFPSHSVIEKGQTVTLRCDPISGHDNLYWYRRVMGKEIKFLLHFVKESKQDESGMPNNRFLAERTGGTYSTLKVQPAELEDSGVYFCASSQGGSSYNEQFFGPGTRLTVL.

The DNA for the CDR3 is TGTGCCAGCAGTGAAGCAGGGGCAAACTATGGCTACACCTTC. Translated: CASSEAGANYGYTF. The rearrangement joins TRBV6-1 to TRBJ1-2; a weak D match, TRBD1 (5 bases). Trimming pared 0 bases from V and 2 bases from J, leaving 7 bases between. CDR3 length: 14 amino acids. Germline CDR1 MNHNS, CDR2 SASEGT.

This chain connects TRBV9 to TRBJ2-3; maybe TRBD2 (6 bases). CDR3 length equals 14 residues. Germline V CDR1 and CDR2: SGDLS, YYNGEE. Trimming shortened V by 1 base and J by 8 bases, and 14 bases separated the two germline ends. The DNA of the CDR3 is TGTGCCAGCAGCGTAAGGTGGGAGGTGTCTACGCAGTATTTT. Residues: CASSVRWEVSTQYF.

This clone was seen only once. CDR3 nucleotide sequence: TGTGCCAGCAGTGAACCTGGCGGTATTGCCTACGAGCAGTACTTC. Translated, it gives CASSEPGGIAYEQYF. V is TRBV2 and J is TRBJ2-7; D not certain. V was clipped by 2 bases and J by 2 bases, with 13 bases between them. Germline CDR1 is SNHLY and CDR2 is FYNNEI. The CDR3 spans 15 residues.

J is TRBJ1-2 and V is TRBV12-3 or TRBV12-4; D unclear. V was trimmed by 3 bases and J by 8 bases, leaving 7 bases between them. The CDR3 covers 11 residues. The CDR3, as DNA: TGTGCCAGCAGTTTCGGTAACGGCTACACCTTC. This codes for CASSFGNGYTF.

This chain uses TRBV7-9 with TRBJ2-2, with D unclear. Germline CDR1 is SEHNR and CDR2 is FQNEAQ (reference sequence). Trimming removed 7 bases at V and 6 bases at J, with 12 bases between. CDR3 size: 13 residues. The CDR3 nucleotides read TGTGCCAGCAACAGCTTATTGGCCGGGGAGCTGTTTTTT. Translation gives CASNSLLAGELFF.

The V and J genes are TRBV3-1 (or the pseudogene TRBV3-2) and TRBJ1-1, with D possibly TRBD1 on 6 matching bases. The V end was cut by 0 bases, the J end by 0 bases, with 20 bases between. Germline V lookup: CDR1 LGHDT, CDR2 YNNKEL (reference sequence). CDR3 size: 19 residues. This chain's CDR3 is CASSQESQGYSSVNTEAFF. CDR3 sequence (DNA): TGTGCCAGCAGCCAAGAGTCTCAGGGGTATTCGTCGGTGAACACTGAAGCTTTCTTT.

The chain employs TRBV3-1 (or the pseudogene TRBV3-2) and TRBJ2-7; no clear D. CDR1 is LGHDT, CDR2 YNNKEL, per germline (reference sequence). Trimming stripped 4 bases from V and 3 bases from J, with 19 bases between. The CDR3 extends over 16 amino acids. The CDR3: CASSPSWSRPNYEQYF. The CDR3 DNA follows: TGTGCCAGCAGCCCCTCGTGGAGTCGCCCAAACTACGAGCAGTACTTC.

The chain combines TRBV2 with TRBJ1-6; D possibly corresponds to TRBD1 (6 bases). The germline gives CDR1 SNHLY, CDR2 FYNNEI. Trimming shortened V by 1 base and J by 5 bases, and 12 bases separated the two germline ends. The CDR3 totals 16 residues. The CDR3 reads CASSEEPGAHNSPLHF. In DNA form, the CDR3 reads TGTGCCAGCAGTGAAGAACCAGGGGCCCATAATTCACCCCTCCACTTT.

The chain joins TRBV7-2 to TRBJ1-3, with D uncertain. This CDR3 region has 13 residues. With 11 bases removed from V and 2 bases from J, the gap between germline ends came to 13 bases. The germline CDR1 and CDR2 sequences are SGHTA and FQGNSA. DNA of the CDR3: TGTGCCTATAGCCGAGGAGCTGGAAACACCATATATTTT. Translated, it gives CAYSRGAGNTIYF.

The CDR3 DNA reads as TGTGCCAGCAGCCCTTACAAGAACACTGAAGCTTTCTTT. Residues: CASSPYKNTEAFF. The chain employs TRBV14 and TRBJ1-1; D uncertain. V was pared by 4 bases and J by 1 base, with 7 bases between. CDR3 size: 13 residues. CDR1 is SGHDN, CDR2 FVKESK, per germline.

The rearrangement uses TRBV3-1 (or the pseudogene TRBV3-2) and TRBJ2-1, with 8 bases identical to TRBD2. This CDR3 has 16 amino acids. V shed 4 bases and J 6 bases; nucleotides not matched to a gene: 11. In germline, CDR1 is LGHDT, CDR2 YNNKEL (reference sequence). The CDR3 sequence: CASSPGDGLAGNEQFF. The CDR3 DNA reads TGTGCCAGCAGCCCAGGCGACGGACTAGCCGGCAATGAGCAGTTCTTC.

The rearrangement uses TRBV6-5 and TRBJ2-1; 8 positions match TRBD2. The CDR3 has 15 residues. Unmatched junction bases numbered 15, after V lost 7 bases and J lost 10 bases. The V gene's germline CDR1 is MNHEY and CDR2 SVGAGI. The CDR3 DNA is TGTGCCAGCAAAGCCCAAGCGGGAGCTCTCCGGGAGCAGTTCTTC. Its translation: CASKAQAGALREQFF.

This clone was seen only a few times. This CDR3 is CASSPLDRVSYEQYF. CDR3 DNA: TGTGCCAGCAGCCCACTGGACAGGGTGTCTTACGAGCAGTACTTC. V gene TRBV7-9 combines with J gene TRBJ2-7; TRBD1 matches 8 bases. CDR1 SEHNR and CDR2 FQNEAQ come from the germline V gene (reference sequence). The CDR3 runs 15 residues. Germline trimming cut 5 bases from V and 4 bases from J; bases unmatched to any gene: 10.

V is TRBV27 and J is TRBJ2-2, with 7 bases lining up with TRBD2. The V segment lost 4 bases and the J segment 4 bases; nucleotides outside the gene matches: 21. Germline CDR1 MNHEY, CDR2 SMNVEV (reference sequence). The CDR3 spans 20 residues. The CDR3 loop is CASSSRLSSLGRAGTGELFF. Here the CDR3 DNA reads TGTGCCAGCAGTTCGCGTCTTAGTAGTTTAGGGAGGGCGGGCACCGGGGAGCTGTTTTTT.